Listed below are T cell receptor beta chains from one sample, sequenced in a study of blood T cell repertoires in COVID-19. The repertoire was sequenced with immunoSEQ multiplex PCR; TCRdb's copy has only in-frame clones and lacks some. Found here are around 450,000 clones, around 89% of them singletons; the top ten hold roughly 4.3%. What was sequenced was peripheral blood. The receptors were gathered from a woman aged 25 to 45 with acute or convalescent COVID-19. Each CDR3 is given with its conserved first and last residue. D genes are given only for firm matches. Only some rows state a clone size, as once, few, many or a class for expanded clones.

-	TRBJ2-1	-	TRBV11-3	TGTGCCAGCAGCCACAGGGGGGGGCCCTACAATGAGCAGTTCTTC	CASSHRGGPYNEQFF
-	TRBJ1-3	-	TRBV28	TGTGCCAGCAGCCCTGGCGGGATCTCTGGAAACACCATATATTTT	CASSPGGISGNTIYF
TRBD2	TRBJ2-5	-	TRBV28	TGTGCCAGCAGTAACCCGGGACTAGCCGAGACCCAGTACTTC	CASSNPGLAETQYF
TRBD1	TRBJ2-5	-	TRBV23-1	TGCGCCAGCAGTCAAGACAGGGTCCAAGAGACCCAGTACTTC	CASSQDRVQETQYF
TRBD1	TRBJ1-5	-	TRBV28	TGTGCCAGCAAATGGGACAGATATAGCAATCAGCCCCAGCATTTT	CASKWDRYSNQPQHF
-	TRBJ2-5	-	TRBV6-4	TGTGCCAGCAGTGACTTTAGCCGCCGACTCCAAGAGACCCAGTACTTC	CASSDFSRRLQETQYF
-	TRBJ1-2	once	TRBV7-9	TGTGCCAGCAGCCTAGGACAGTTGCTCGGCTACACCTTC	CASSLGQLLGYTF
TRBD1	TRBJ2-1	-	TRBV5-1	TGCGCCAGCAGCCCGGGGGACAGGGTAAGCGGGGAGCAGTTCTTC	CASSPGDRVSGEQFF
TRBD2	TRBJ2-3	-	TRBV10-3	TGTGCCATCAGTGAGTCGGGCGGGGGGGCCACAGATACGCAGTATTTT	CAISESGGGATDTQYF
TRBD2	TRBJ2-7	once	TRBV5-1	TGCGCCAGCAGCGGGACTAGCGGTCCTAGCTCCTACGAGCAGTACTTC	CASSGTSGPSSYEQYF
-	TRBJ1-6	-	TRBV11-2	TGTGCCAGCAGCTTAAACGGGGATTCACCCCTCCACTTT	CASSLNGDSPLHF
-	TRBJ1-1	-	TRBV6-5	TGTGCCAGCAGACCATTCCAGGGTCTCGAGACTGAAGCTTTCTTT	CASRPFQGLETEAFF
-	TRBJ2-3	-	TRBV14	TGTGCCAGCAGCCGTATCAGGGGGGTTGCGCAGTATTTT	CASSRIRGVAQYF
TRBD2	TRBJ2-5	-	TRBV30	TGTGCCTCGGGGGGGCTGGAGACCCAGTACTTC	CASGGLETQYF
-	TRBJ1-4	-	TRBV5-1	TGCGCCAGCAGCTTGGACCCGGGGGTTGTTGAAAAACTGTTTTTT	CASSLDPGVVEKLFF
TRBD1	TRBJ1-3	-	TRBV10-3	TGTGCCATCAGTGGGGGGACAGGGATCTCTGGAAACACCATATATTTT	CAISGGTGISGNTIYF
TRBD1	TRBJ2-5	-	TRBV12-3/TRBV12-4	TGTGCCAGCAGCAAGGACAGGCAAGAGACCCAGTACTTC	CASSKDRQETQYF
-	TRBJ1-4	-	TRBV18	TGTGCCAGCTCACCATACCAGGTAGTAAATGAAAAACTGTTTTTT	CASSPYQVVNEKLFF
-	TRBJ1-2	-	TRBV28	TGTGCCAGCAGTCTCCAGGGGAACTATGGCTACACCTTC	CASSLQGNYGYTF
TRBD2	TRBJ2-2	-	TRBV11-2	TGTGCCAGCAGCCGACCCCGCGGGGGGGCGTCCGGGGAGCTGTTTTTT	CASSRPRGGASGELFF
TRBD1	TRBJ2-7	-	TRBV4-2	TGTGCCAGCAGCCGAGCCGGGACAGAGTACGAGCAGTACTTC	CASSRAGTEYEQYF
TRBD2	TRBJ2-1	-	TRBV5-4	TGTGCCAGCAGCCGAGGGGGACTAGCGGGGCACTCCTACAATGAGCAGTTCTTC	CASSRGGLAGHSYNEQFF
TRBD1	TRBJ2-1	-	TRBV3-1/TRBV3-2	TGTGCCAGCAGCTCAAGGACAGGGGGCGCGGGGTCCTACAATGAGCAGTTCTTC	CASSSRTGGAGSYNEQFF
TRBD1	TRBJ1-5	-	TRBV7-9	TGTGCCACGCGCGCAGGGGGCGATCAGCCCCAGCATTTT	CATRAGGDQPQHF
TRBD2	TRBJ2-5	-	TRBV6-7	TGTGCCAGCAGTTACCTCCCGACTAGCTCCAGAGAGACCCAGTACTTC	CASSYLPTSSRETQYF
-	TRBJ1-1	-	TRBV6-5	TGTGCCAGCAGGCTGAACTATGAAGCTTTCTTT	CASRLNYEAFF
-	TRBJ2-3	-	TRBV7-8	TGTGCCAGCAGCCTTTCTTTTGGTCAGGGGTTTAGTATCACAGATACGCAGTATTTT	CASSLSFGQGFSITDTQYF
TRBD1	TRBJ1-1	-	TRBV5-5	TGTGCCAGCAGCTTGGTCTACTCCCGACAGGGGGACACTGAAGCTTTCTTT	CASSLVYSRQGDTEAFF
-	TRBJ1-2	-	TRBV30	TGTGCCTGGAGGGGAGGGAGTGGCTACACCTTC	CAWRGGSGYTF
TRBD1	TRBJ2-1	-	TRBV9	TGTGCCAGCAGCAAATCCGGGACAGGGGTCAATGAGCAGTTCTTC	CASSKSGTGVNEQFF
TRBD1	TRBJ2-5	-	TRBV11-3	TGTGCCAGCAGCCCCCGGACAGGGGGGTTAGAGACCCAGTACTTC	CASSPRTGGLETQYF
-	TRBJ2-7	-	TRBV14	TGTGCCAGCAGCCAAGACAGCGCCCGGGGGCAGTACTTC	CASSQDSARGQYF
-	TRBJ1-4	-	TRBV19	TGTGCCAGTAGTACCGGGCAGGGGAGTGAAAAACTGTTTTTT	CASSTGQGSEKLFF
-	TRBJ1-1	-	TRBV11-2	TGTGCCAGCAGCCTACGGGGGGCTTTTAATGGAGCTTTCTTT	CASSLRGAFNGAFF
-	TRBJ2-3	-	TRBV5-4	TGTGCCAGCAGCTTGGAAGGCAGGTACACAGATACGCAGTATTTT	CASSLEGRYTDTQYF
-	TRBJ2-3	-	TRBV7-9	TGTGCCAGCAGCTGGACAGCCCCAAGAACAGATACGCAGTATTTT	CASSWTAPRTDTQYF
-	TRBJ2-7	-	TRBV5-3	TGTGCCAGAAACCTCTACGGGACAAAAAAAGAGGTCGAGCAGTACTTC	CARNLYGTKKEVEQYF
TRBD1	TRBJ1-5	-	TRBV6-1	TGTGCCAGCAGTGAAGGGACAGGGGGAAGTCAGCCCCAGCATTTT	CASSEGTGGSQPQHF
TRBD2	TRBJ2-2	-	TRBV15	TGTGCCACCAGCCGCCCGGGACTAGCCACCGGGGAGCTGTTTTTT	CATSRPGLATGELFF
TRBD2	TRBJ2-3	once	TRBV27	TGTGCCAGCAGTTCCCGCGGGGGGGCGGGCACAGATACGCAGTATTTT	CASSSRGGAGTDTQYF
-	TRBJ1-5	-	TRBV6-5	TGTGCCAGCAGGAACCTGGGGGCGGGTCAGCCCCAGCATTTT	CASRNLGAGQPQHF
-	TRBJ2-2	-	TRBV6-5	TGTGCCAGCAGTTCTACCGGGGAGCTGTTTTTT	CASSSTGELFF
TRBD1	TRBJ2-2	-	TRBV2	TGTGCCAGCAGAACCGGGACAGGGTACACCGGGGAGCTGTTTTTT	CASRTGTGYTGELFF
-	TRBJ2-1	-	TRBV12-3/TRBV12-4	TGTGCCAGTTCCGGGGGTCTCGATGAGCAGTTCTTC	CASSGGLDEQFF
-	TRBJ1-2	-	TRBV3-1/TRBV3-2	TGTGCCAGCAGCCCGTTAGGACTGAACTATGGCTACACCTTC	CASSPLGLNYGYTF
-	TRBJ2-5	-	TRBV4-1	TGCGCCAGCAGCCACAGGGTAGGGGGAGAGACCCAGTACTTC	CASSHRVGGETQYF
TRBD1	TRBJ1-1	-	TRBV7-2	TGTGCCAGCAGCACAGGGGGCGCGCAGAATATGAACACTGAAGCTTTCTTT	CASSTGGAQNMNTEAFF
TRBD2	TRBJ2-7	-	TRBV5-1	TGCGCCAGCAGCACCGGACTAGCGGTAGTCAACGAGCAGTACTTC	CASSTGLAVVNEQYF
-	TRBJ1-1	-	TRBV2	TGTGCCAGCAGGCAGTCCACTGAAGCTTTCTTT	CASRQSTEAFF
-	TRBJ1-4	-	TRBV15	TGTGCCACCAGCAGAGTGAGGGTGGGCGAAAAACTGTTTTTT	CATSRVRVGEKLFF
-	TRBJ2-7	-	TRBV6-5	TGTGCCAGCAGTTACTCGAGGGGCAGGGGCAACGAGCAGTACTTC	CASSYSRGRGNEQYF
-	TRBJ1-2	-	TRBV19	TGTGCCAGTAGTGCCTCCGGACTGGCGAATGGCTACACCTTC	CASSASGLANGYTF
TRBD1	TRBJ1-2	-	TRBV2	TGTGCCAGCAGAGGACAGGCCCAGAGGGGATATGGCTACACCTTC	CASRGQAQRGYGYTF